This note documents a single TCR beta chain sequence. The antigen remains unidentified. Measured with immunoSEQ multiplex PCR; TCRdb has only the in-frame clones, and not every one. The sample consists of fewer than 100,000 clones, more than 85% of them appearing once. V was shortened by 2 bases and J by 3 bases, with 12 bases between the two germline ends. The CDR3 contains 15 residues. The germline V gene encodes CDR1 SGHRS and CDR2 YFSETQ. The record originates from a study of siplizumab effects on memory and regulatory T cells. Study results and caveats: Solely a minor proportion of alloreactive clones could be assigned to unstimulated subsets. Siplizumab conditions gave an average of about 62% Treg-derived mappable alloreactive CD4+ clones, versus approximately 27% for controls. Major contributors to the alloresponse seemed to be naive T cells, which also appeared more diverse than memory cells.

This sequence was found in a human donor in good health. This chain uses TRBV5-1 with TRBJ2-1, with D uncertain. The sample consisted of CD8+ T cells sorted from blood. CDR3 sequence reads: CASSFLSYLYNEQFF. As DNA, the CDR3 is TGCGCCAGCAGCTTCTTGTCCTACCTCTACAATGAGCAGTTCTTC.